This T cell receptor beta chain was captured in a study of blood T cell repertoires in COVID-19. Study overall: Whether acute or convalescent, the COVID-19 samples came from the United States, Italy and Spain. The analysed material was cDNA or gDNA that came from T cells, B-cell-depleted T cells, or PBMCs.

V lost 5 bases to trimming and J lost 4 bases, with 17 bases between them. The CDR3 is 15 amino acids. Per the germline V gene, CDR1 is MNHEY and CDR2 is SVGAGI. The authors' processing: Amplification of reference gene primers was used by the study to estimate nucleated cell counts. Only in-frame clones appear in the TCRdb table, and some are missing; sequencing was by immunoSEQ multiplex PCR. From that table come the V and J calls and clone size; the DNA was used to work out D and trimming. The data show nearly 200,000 clones, around four fifths seen once. The source is a human donor in a cohort sampled during active COVID-19. The sequencing sample was made of peripheral blood. The genes are TRBV6-5 and TRBJ1-2, with a tentative D call TRBD1 (5 bases). The CDR3 sequence is CASSQLWGSPYGYTF. CDR3 coding DNA: TGTGCCAGCAGTCAACTGTGGGGCTCACCCTATGGCTACACCTTC.